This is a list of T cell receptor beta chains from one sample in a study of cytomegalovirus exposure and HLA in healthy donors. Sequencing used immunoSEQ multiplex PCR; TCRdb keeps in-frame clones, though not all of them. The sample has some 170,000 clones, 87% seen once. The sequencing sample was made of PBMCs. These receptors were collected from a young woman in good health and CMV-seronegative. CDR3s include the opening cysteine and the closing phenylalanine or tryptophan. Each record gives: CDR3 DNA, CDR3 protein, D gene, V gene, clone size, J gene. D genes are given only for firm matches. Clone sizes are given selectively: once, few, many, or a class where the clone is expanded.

CDR3 DNA: TGTGCCAGCAGTGCAGGACAGGGAGGCCAGCCCCAGCATTTT
CDR3 protein: CASSAGQGGQPQHF
D gene: TRBD1
V gene: TRBV2
clone size: .
J gene: TRBJ1-5

CDR3 DNA: TGTGCCAGCAGTAAACTCAATCAGCCCCAGCATTTT
CDR3 protein: CASSKLNQPQHF
D gene: .
V gene: TRBV28
clone size: .
J gene: TRBJ1-5

CDR3 DNA: TGTGCCAGCTCACCAAGTAGTGTCCACGAGCAGTACTTC
CDR3 protein: CASSPSSVHEQYF
D gene: .
V gene: TRBV18
clone size: .
J gene: TRBJ2-7

CDR3 DNA: TGCGCCAGCAGCTTTTCTGGACTAGCGCCATACAATGAGCAGTTCTTC
CDR3 protein: CASSFSGLAPYNEQFF
D gene: TRBD2
V gene: TRBV4-1
clone size: .
J gene: TRBJ2-1

CDR3 DNA: TGTGCCAGCAGCTTTCTAGTTGGGCAGGGGCTCGACGAGCAGTACTTC
CDR3 protein: CASSFLVGQGLDEQYF
D gene: .
V gene: TRBV5-6
clone size: .
J gene: TRBJ2-7

CDR3 DNA: TGCGCCAGCAGGGAGGGGCCGGGGAACACTGAAGCTTTCTTT
CDR3 protein: CASREGPGNTEAFF
D gene: .
V gene: TRBV5-1
clone size: .
J gene: TRBJ1-1

CDR3 DNA: TGTGCCATCAGCGGACAGGGGGCGACTAATGAAAAACTGTTTTTT
CDR3 protein: CAISGQGATNEKLFF
D gene: TRBD1
V gene: TRBV10-3
clone size: .
J gene: TRBJ1-4

CDR3 DNA: TGTGCCAGCAGTCCCGAGTCGGGACAGTTGAACACTGAAGCTTTCTTT
CDR3 protein: CASSPESGQLNTEAFF
D gene: TRBD1
V gene: TRBV13
clone size: .
J gene: TRBJ1-1

CDR3 DNA: TGTGCCAGTAGTTTGGCTAGCGGGGGCCTTGTTTCCTCTTTT
CDR3 protein: CASSLASGGLVSSF
D gene: TRBD2
V gene: TRBV19
clone size: few
J gene: TRBJ2-3

CDR3 DNA: TGTGCCAGCAGTCCGCCGGGACAGTGGGATGGCTACACCTTC
CDR3 protein: CASSPPGQWDGYTF
D gene: TRBD1
V gene: TRBV27
clone size: .
J gene: TRBJ1-2

CDR3 DNA: TGCGCCAGCAGCCCCTCAGGGGGAGGACCCACAGATACGCAGTATTTT
CDR3 protein: CASSPSGGGPTDTQYF
D gene: .
V gene: TRBV4-1
clone size: once
J gene: TRBJ2-3

CDR3 DNA: TGTGCCAGTAGGGAGAACTCGCGGGGGGAGCAGTTCTTC
CDR3 protein: CASRENSRGEQFF
D gene: TRBD2
V gene: TRBV19
clone size: once
J gene: TRBJ2-1

CDR3 DNA: TGTGCCAGCAGTTTGAATCCAGCGGGACCGCAAGAGACCCAGTACTTC
CDR3 protein: CASSLNPAGPQETQYF
D gene: TRBD2
V gene: TRBV28
clone size: .
J gene: TRBJ2-5

CDR3 DNA: TGTGCCTGGAGTATAAACACAGGGCTGGAGACCCAGTACTTC
CDR3 protein: CAWSINTGLETQYF
D gene: .
V gene: TRBV30
clone size: few
J gene: TRBJ2-5

CDR3 DNA: TGTGCCAGCAGTTTATCCCTTACAGGGGAGCAGTACTTC
CDR3 protein: CASSLSLTGEQYF
D gene: .
V gene: TRBV28
clone size: .
J gene: TRBJ2-7

CDR3 DNA: TGCGCCAGCAGCTTGCTCTTTCCTAGCGGATTCTTCGAGCAGTACTTC
CDR3 protein: CASSLLFPSGFFEQYF
D gene: TRBD2
V gene: TRBV5-1
clone size: .
J gene: TRBJ2-7

CDR3 DNA: TGTGCCAGCAGTGACAGGGGGCGCGACGAGCAGTACTTC
CDR3 protein: CASSDRGRDEQYF
D gene: TRBD1
V gene: TRBV6-1
clone size: .
J gene: TRBJ2-7

CDR3 DNA: TGTGCCTGGGCCAACCGGGACAGGGACGCCGGGGAGCTGTTTTTT
CDR3 protein: CAWANRDRDAGELFF
D gene: TRBD1
V gene: TRBV30
clone size: .
J gene: TRBJ2-2

CDR3 DNA: TGTGCCAGCAGTTCTAGTTCCAGGGGGCCCGGTGAAGCTTTCTTT
CDR3 protein: CASSSSSRGPGEAFF
D gene: TRBD1
V gene: TRBV6-5
clone size: .
J gene: TRBJ1-1

CDR3 DNA: TGTGCCAGCAGGCAGGGAACTGAAGCTTTCTTT
CDR3 protein: CASRQGTEAFF
D gene: .
V gene: TRBV6-5
clone size: .
J gene: TRBJ1-1

CDR3 DNA: TGTGCCAGCAGCCGCCCCCGGGACACTAGCACAGATACGCAGTATTTT
CDR3 protein: CASSRPRDTSTDTQYF
D gene: .
V gene: TRBV5-4
clone size: .
J gene: TRBJ2-3

CDR3 DNA: TGTGCCAGCAGCTTGGAGCAGGCGGGAGCTTATGAGCAGTTCTTC
CDR3 protein: CASSLEQAGAYEQFF
D gene: TRBD2
V gene: TRBV5-6
clone size: .
J gene: TRBJ2-1